The entry that follows covers one TCR beta chain sequence. Trimming removed 1 base from V and 4 bases from J; junction bases left unmatched: 4. The CDR3 totals 16 residues. CDR1 and CDR2 (germline): LGHDT, YNNKEL (reference sequence). These data are taken from a study of blood T cell repertoires in COVID-19. Per the original methods: The assay estimated nucleated cells by amplifying reference gene primers. Data came from immunoSEQ multiplex PCR; TCRdb stores just in-frame clones and leaves some out. D and trimming come from the DNA, and the V and J calls and clone size come from that table. The data contain roughly 300,000 clones, roughly nine tenths of them singletons.

Sequencing was done on a sample of PBMCs or T cells enriched from blood (not recorded which). The V and J genes are TRBV3-1 (or the pseudogene TRBV3-2) and TRBJ1-6; 7 bases are shared with TRBD1. The receptor comes from a woman under 40 who had recovered from COVID-19. CDR3 protein: CASSQVGDSYNSPLHF. CDR3 DNA sequence: TGTGCCAGCAGCCAAGTGGGGGACAGTTATAATTCACCCCTCCACTTT.